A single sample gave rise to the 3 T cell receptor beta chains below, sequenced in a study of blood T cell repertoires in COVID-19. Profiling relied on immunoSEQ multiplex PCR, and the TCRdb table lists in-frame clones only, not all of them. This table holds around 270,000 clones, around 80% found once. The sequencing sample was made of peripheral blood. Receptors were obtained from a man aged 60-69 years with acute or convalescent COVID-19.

The CDR3 nucleotides are TGTGCCAGCAGTCCGGGACAGACCTACGAGCAGTACTTC. Translating it yields CASSPGQTYEQYF. The chain uses TRBV12-3 or TRBV12-4 and TRBJ2-7; TRBD1 aligns across 7 bases. The CDR3 has 13 residues. After removal of 5 bases from V and 2 bases from J, the junction contained 3 bases not matched to a gene.

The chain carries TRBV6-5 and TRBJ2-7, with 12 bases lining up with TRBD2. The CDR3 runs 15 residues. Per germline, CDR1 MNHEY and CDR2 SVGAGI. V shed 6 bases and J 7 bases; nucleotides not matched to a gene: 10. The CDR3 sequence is CASRPRLAGAGEQYF. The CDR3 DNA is TGTGCCAGCAGACCCAGACTAGCGGGGGCTGGGGAGCAGTACTTC.

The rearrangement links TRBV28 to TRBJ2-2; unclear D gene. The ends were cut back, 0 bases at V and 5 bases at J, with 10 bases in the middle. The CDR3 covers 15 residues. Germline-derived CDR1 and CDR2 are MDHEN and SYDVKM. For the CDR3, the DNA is TGTGCCAGCAGTTTATGGATCTCGGGTACCGGGGAGCTGTTTTTT. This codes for CASSLWISGTGELFF.